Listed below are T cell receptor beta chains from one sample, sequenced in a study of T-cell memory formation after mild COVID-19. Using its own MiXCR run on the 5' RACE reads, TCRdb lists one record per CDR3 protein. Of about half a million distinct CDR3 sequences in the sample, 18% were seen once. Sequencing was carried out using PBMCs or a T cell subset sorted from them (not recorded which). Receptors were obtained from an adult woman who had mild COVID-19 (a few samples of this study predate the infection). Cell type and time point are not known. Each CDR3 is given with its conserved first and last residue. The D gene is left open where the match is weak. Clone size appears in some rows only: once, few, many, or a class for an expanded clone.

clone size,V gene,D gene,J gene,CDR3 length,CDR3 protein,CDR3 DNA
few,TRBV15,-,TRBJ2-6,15,CATSREGAGANVLTF,TGTGCCACCAGCAGAGAGGGGGCTGGGGCCAACGTCCTGACTTTC
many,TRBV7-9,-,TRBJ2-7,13,CASSITGPYEQYF,TGTGCCAGCAGCATCACGGGCCCATACGAGCAGTACTTC
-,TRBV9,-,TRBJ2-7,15,CASSEGSLPLYEQYF,TGTGCCAGCAGCGAAGGATCACTCCCCCTATACGAGCAGTACTTC
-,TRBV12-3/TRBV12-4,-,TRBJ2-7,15,CASSLDVGEYYEQYF,TGTGCCAGCAGTTTGGACGTAGGGGAATACTACGAGCAGTACTTC
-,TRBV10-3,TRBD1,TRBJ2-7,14,CAISESGQGGEQYF,TGTGCCATCAGTGAGTCGGGACAGGGAGGCGAGCAGTACTTC
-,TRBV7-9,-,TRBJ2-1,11,CASSWTREQFF,TGTGCCAGCAGTTGGACGCGGGAGCAGTTCTTC
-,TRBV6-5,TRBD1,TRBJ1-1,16,CASSYGTGTRNTEAFF,TGTGCCAGCAGTTACGGGACAGGGACCCGGAACACTGAAGCTTTCTTT
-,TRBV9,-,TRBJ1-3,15,CASSVGGVAGNTIYF,TGTGCCAGCAGCGTCGGGGGGGTGGCTGGAAACACCATATATTTT
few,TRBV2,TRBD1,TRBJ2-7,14,CASTGTGNSYEQYF,TGTGCCAGCACCGGGACAGGGAACTCCTACGAGCAGTACTTC
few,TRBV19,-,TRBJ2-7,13,CASSIQGRREQYF,TGTGCCAGTAGTATTCAGGGTCGAAGGGAGCAGTACTTC
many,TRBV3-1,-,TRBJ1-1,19,CASSLIVVGLPRTNTEAFF,TGTGCCAGCAGCCTTATCGTAGTAGGGTTGCCCAGGACTAACACTGAAGCTTTCTTT